This T cell receptor (beta chain) was sequenced for a study of shared clonotypes between healthy human individuals. With respect to this clone: The sample carries other DNA sequences with the same CDR3.

CDR3 length equals 13 residues. The V and J ends lost 1 base and 6 bases respectively, with 9 bases between them. Germline V CDR1 and CDR2: SGHNT, YYREEE (reference sequence). Several immunoSEQ plates received, in even portions, the genomic DNA of each subset. Generated by immunoSEQ multiplex PCR, the TCRdb table keeps only in-frame clones and is missing some. The table records under 1,900,000 clones, just under 99% of them present only once. This TCR was recovered from a man younger than 40 in good health. The sample comprised naive CD4+ T cells sorted from blood. Subset here: CD45RA+ positively selected. J is TRBJ2-3 and V is TRBV5-4; tentatively, D is TRBD1 or TRBD2 (6 bases each). Written as DNA, the CDR3 is TGTGCCAGCAGCTTGAGGGGGGAGGATACGCAGTATTTT. Translating it yields CASSLRGEDTQYF.